The next 30 T cell receptor beta chains were all read from a single sample in a study of blood T cell repertoires in COVID-19. Here immunoSEQ multiplex PCR was the method, and the copy in TCRdb shows in-frame clones only, minus some. The data show 40,000 to 50,000 clones, approximately 90% seen once. Input material: peripheral blood. The source of these receptors is a man aged 65-85 years with acute or convalescent COVID-19.

The gene calls are TRBV11-2 and TRBJ1-3, with a tentative D call TRBD1 (6 bases). Germline loops: CDR1 SGHAT, CDR2 FQNNGV. The CDR3 runs 15 residues. The V gene lost 5 bases and the J gene lost 2 bases, with 13 bases spanning the gap. Here the CDR3 DNA reads TGTGCCAGCAGCAAAAACACAGGGACTGGAAACACCATATATTTT. Residues: CASSKNTGTGNTIYF.

The chain joins TRBV2 to TRBJ1-1, with a tentative D call TRBD1 (5 bases). The germline V gene has CDR1 SNHLY and CDR2 FYNNEI. CDR3 size: 11 residues. The germline V and J ends were trimmed by 4 bases and 7 bases, with 7 bases remaining between them. The CDR3 protein is CASSVDSEAFF. The CDR3 DNA reads TGTGCCAGCAGTGTCGACAGTGAAGCTTTCTTT.

The V call is TRBV2, the J call TRBJ1-2; D not certain. CDR1 SNHLY and CDR2 FYNNEI come from the germline V gene. This CDR3 contains 13 residues. V lost 2 bases and J lost 6, with 10 bases in between. CDR3 sequence (DNA): TGTGCCAGCAGTGAAAGGGAGGATGATGGCTACACCTTC. Translation: CASSEREDDGYTF.

The rearrangement links TRBV18 to TRBJ2-7, with D perhaps matching TRBD1 (6 bases). In germline, CDR1 is KGHSH, CDR2 LQKENI. Trimming removed 2 bases from V and 9 bases from J, with 17 bases in between. This CDR3 has 14 residues. The CDR3 loop reads CASSPRDTRSVQYF. CDR3 bases: TGTGCCAGCTCACCAAGGGACACCCGGTCGGTGCAGTACTTC. The whole variable domain, filled in from reference TRBV18 and TRBJ2-7, reads NAGVMQNPRHLVRRRGQEARLRCSPMKGHSHVYWYRQLPEEGLKFMVYLQKENIIDESGMPKERFSAEFPKEGPSILRIQQVVRGDSAAYFCASSPRDTRSVQYFGPGTRLTVT.

This clone was counted once. The gene calls are TRBV6-2 or TRBV6-3 and TRBJ2-1; 7 nucleotides agree with TRBD2. The V gene's germline CDR1 is MNHEY and CDR2 SVGEGT. The V gene end was trimmed by 2 bases and the J gene end by 2 bases; junction bases not matched to a gene: 3. The CDR3 runs 15 residues. CDR3 sequence: CASSYRGGAYNEQFF. The CDR3, as DNA: TGTGCCAGCAGTTACCGCGGGGGAGCCTACAATGAGCAGTTCTTC.

The rearrangement links TRBV11-2 to TRBJ2-7, with a possible D match to TRBD2 (6 bases). Germline values: CDR1 SGHAT, CDR2 FQNNGV. CDR3 length equals 13 residues. The V gene lost 1 base and the J gene lost 6 bases, with 10 bases spanning the gap. In DNA form, the CDR3 reads TGTGCCAGCAGCTTAGGAGGAGGGTTCGAGCAGTACTTC. Translation: CASSLGGGFEQYF.

The J gene is TRBJ1-1, the V gene TRBV30; a possible D gene is TRBD1 (6 bases). This CDR3 is built from 13 residues. Trimming removed 7 bases at V and 5 bases at J, with 17 bases between. Germline CDR1 reads GTSNPN; CDR2 reads SVGIG (reference sequence). The CDR3 DNA is TGTGCCTCCCGGCGGGGGGCGAGGACTGAAGCTTTCTTT. Protein: CASRRGARTEAFF.

The chain carries TRBV2 and TRBJ1-4, with TRBD1 as a possible D gene (6 bases). Per germline, CDR1 SNHLY and CDR2 FYNNEI. V was clipped by 10 bases and J by 6 bases, with 15 bases between them. The CDR3 consists of 13 residues. In DNA, the CDR3 is TGTGCCACCCAGGGGAACCGGCATGAAAAACTGTTTTTT. It yields the protein CATQGNRHEKLFF.

The V and J genes are TRBV7-2 and TRBJ1-2, with D maybe TRBD1 (6 bases). The CDR3 has 16 amino acids. CDR1 and CDR2 from the germline V gene are SGHTA and FQGNSA. V lost 5 bases and J lost 4, with 20 bases in between. CDR3 residues: CASSPGEGGTLYGYTF. In DNA, the CDR3 is TGTGCCAGCAGCCCGGGGGAGGGGGGGACCCTCTATGGCTACACCTTC.

This chain links TRBV19 with TRBJ1-1; possibly TRBD1 for D (6 bases). V gave up 6 bases and J gave up 5 bases, with 13 bases separating them. Germline V gene lookup returns CDR1 LNHDA and CDR2 SQIVND (reference sequence). The CDR3 has 13 amino acids. For the CDR3, the DNA is TGTGCCAGTAGGTTAGGGGGAGAGACTGAAGCTTTCTTT. This sequence encodes CASRLGGETEAFF.

The chain links TRBV28 to TRBJ2-7, with D possibly TRBD2 on 6 matching bases. The germline V gene has CDR1 MDHEN and CDR2 SYDVKM. V lost 7 bases and J lost 4, with 20 bases in between. This CDR3 comprises 15 residues. In DNA, the CDR3 is TGTGCCAGCAACCGGGGAGGAGGGGCCCCTTACGAGCAGTACTTC. Its protein is CASNRGGGAPYEQYF.

This clone was seen just once. The V and J genes are TRBV4-2 and TRBJ1-1; D is possibly TRBD1 (6 bases). The V gene lost 6 bases and the J gene lost 3 bases, with 17 bases spanning the gap. This CDR3 contains 15 residues. Germline V gives CDR1 LGHNA, CDR2 YNFKEQ. The CDR3 DNA is TGTGCCAGCAGGTTTTCTCAGGGGCGGGACACTGAAGCTTTCTTT. This gives the protein CASRFSQGRDTEAFF.

The rearrangement uses TRBV6-2 or TRBV6-3 and TRBJ1-2, with a weak D call TRBD1 (5 bases). CDR1 and CDR2 (germline): MNHEY, SVGEGT. Deletions cut 2 bases from V and 4 bases from J, with 11 bases between. The CDR3 spans 14 residues. This CDR3 reads CASSYGADPYGYTF. CDR3 nucleotides: TGTGCCAGCAGTTACGGGGCAGACCCCTATGGCTACACCTTC.

The CDR3 region has the DNA TGTGCCAGCAGCTTAGTTGGGGGGGCACTCAATGAGCAGTTCTTC. It specifies CASSLVGGALNEQFF. The rearrangement links TRBV7-2 to TRBJ2-1, with D perhaps matching TRBD2 (7 bases). In germline, CDR1 is SGHTA, CDR2 FQGNSA. CDR3 size: 15 residues. Trimming pared 1 base from V and 6 bases from J, leaving 13 bases between.

The V and J genes are TRBV7-6 and TRBJ1-4, with 7 bases aligning to TRBD1. Germline V CDR1 and CDR2: SGHVS, FNYEAQ. V trimming: 1 base; J trimming: 7 bases; junction bases outside the gene matches: 9. The CDR3 contains 16 residues. CDR3 DNA: TGTGCCAGCAGCTTAGGACCGCAGGGGGGAGGTGAAAAACTGTTTTTT. Translated: CASSLGPQGGGEKLFF.

The V and J genes are TRBV6-2 or TRBV6-3 and TRBJ1-5, with unresolved D. The CDR3 covers 15 residues. Germline assignment: CDR1 MNHEY and CDR2 SVGEGT. V was shortened by 2 bases and J by 0 bases, with 8 bases between the two germline ends. The CDR3 DNA is TGTGCCAGCAGTTACGGTACAGTTAGCAATCAGCCCCAGCATTTT. Residues: CASSYGTVSNQPQHF.

This clone was seen a single time. This rearrangement joins TRBV5-8 to TRBJ1-2; 8 nucleotides match TRBD1. The V segment lost 4 bases and the J segment 5 bases; nucleotides outside the gene matches: 10. This CDR3 has 15 amino acids. Germline CDR1 reads SGHTS; CDR2 reads YDEGEE. DNA for the CDR3: TGTGCCAGCAGCCGATACGCCGGGACAGGTTATGGCTACACCTTC. It translates to CASSRYAGTGYGYTF.

This chain uses TRBV4-3 with TRBJ2-2; 10 bases line up with TRBD1. The V gene end was trimmed by 6 bases and the J gene end by 7 bases; junction bases not matched to a gene: 8. Germline V gives CDR1 LGHNA, CDR2 YSLEER. The CDR3 loop spans 15 amino acids. CDR3 bases: TGCGCCAGCAGTCCTGACAGGGGGCTTGGCGGGGAGCTGTTTTTT. Its translation: CASSPDRGLGGELFF.

The V call is TRBV7-2, the J call TRBJ1-4; D not certain. Per germline, CDR1 SGHTA and CDR2 FQGNSA. V was clipped by 5 bases and J by 4 bases, with 11 bases between them. This CDR3 is 14 amino acids long. The CDR3, as DNA: TGTGCCAGCAGCCCTACTTTGATTAATGAAAAACTGTTTTTT. It is translated as CASSPTLINEKLFF.

In regard to this clone: An end of the junction differs from the germline gene, which may be a read error. V is TRBV28 and J is TRBJ1-2; D uncertain. Germline CDR1 is MDHEN and CDR2 is SYDVKM. The CDR3 consists of 12 residues. In nucleotides, the CDR3 is TGTGCCAGCAGTTTAACTAAGTATGGCTACACCTTC. It specifies CASSLTKYGYTF.

The rearrangement uses TRBV6-5 and TRBJ1-1; D perhaps matches TRBD1 (6 bases). This CDR3 comprises 14 residues. The ends were cut back, 5 bases at V and 11 bases at J, with 21 bases in the middle. Germline V lookup: CDR1 MNHEY, CDR2 SVGAGI. The CDR3 sequence: CASSRPKTGKMAFF. CDR3 DNA: TGTGCCAGCAGTCGGCCTAAAACAGGGAAGATGGCTTTCTTT.

The CDR3 loop is CASSLAFQGAGTGELFF. The DNA of the CDR3 is TGTGCCAGCAGCTTAGCGTTCCAGGGGGCTGGTACCGGGGAGCTGTTTTTT. The chain combines TRBV7-9 with TRBJ2-2, with 8 bases matching TRBD1. CDR1 is SEHNR and CDR2 is FQNEAQ in the germline V gene (reference sequence). Losses at the gene ends were 0 bases for V and 5 bases for J; bases not matched to a gene: 8. The CDR3 runs to 17 residues.

Of note for this clone: Other nucleotide sequences from this sample produce the same CDR3. The chain has TRBV12-3 or TRBV12-4 and TRBJ2-3; the D is unclear. The CDR3 covers 12 residues. V was cut by 8 bases and J by 3 bases, with 9 bases left in between. CDR3 in amino acids: CASRVATDTQYF. The DNA of the CDR3 is TGTGCCAGCCGGGTCGCTACAGATACGCAGTATTTT.

The chain carries TRBV7-8 and TRBJ2-2, with 7 bases identical to TRBD1. This CDR3 region has 15 residues. Germline V CDR1 and CDR2: SGHVS, FQNEAQ. Trimming at V came to 7 bases and at J to 1 base, leaving 6 bases not matched to a gene. CDR3 residues: CASILTGLNTGELFF. The CDR3 DNA follows: TGTGCCAGCATTCTGACAGGGTTGAACACCGGGGAGCTGTTTTTT.

V is TRBV19 and J is TRBJ2-7, with no clear D. V was shortened by 1 base and J by 0 bases, with 7 bases between the two germline ends. The CDR3 runs 14 residues. The germline V gene encodes CDR1 LNHDA and CDR2 SQIVND (reference sequence). CDR3 nucleotide sequence: TGTGCCAGTAGTATAGGGCTCAACTCCTACGAGCAGTACTTC. Encoded protein: CASSIGLNSYEQYF.

The chain joins TRBV6-5 to TRBJ2-1; the D is unclear. V lost 2 bases and J 6 bases, leaving 14 bases between the germline ends. The CDR3 extends over 15 amino acids. CDR1 and CDR2 from the germline V gene are MNHEY and SVGAGI. The CDR3 sequence is CASSYVLAGLNEQFF. The CDR3 DNA sequence: TGTGCCAGCAGTTACGTCCTGGCAGGCCTCAATGAGCAGTTCTTC.

The chain carries TRBV6-4 and TRBJ2-7; TRBD1 is a possible D gene (5 bases). Trimming pared 8 bases from V and 7 bases from J, leaving 12 bases between. The CDR3 loop spans 11 amino acids. Per the germline V gene, CDR1 is MRHNA and CDR2 is SNTAGT. The CDR3 DNA is TGTGCCAGCTTTTCAGGGAATGAGCAGTACTTC. This gives the protein CASFSGNEQYF.

This chain links TRBV6-5 with TRBJ1-1; 7 bases line up with TRBD1. The ends lost 3 bases at V and 2 bases at J; junction bases unmatched: 9. Germline lookup yields CDR1 MNHEY and CDR2 SVGAGI. The CDR3 loop spans 16 amino acids. In DNA form, the CDR3 reads TGTGCCAGCAGTTATCGCAGGGGGAACGACAACACTGAAGCTTTCTTT. As protein: CASSYRRGNDNTEAFF.

V and J are TRBV6-5 and TRBJ1-1; TRBD1 matches 9 bases. The junction had 7 bases not matched to a gene; V was cut back by 4 bases and J by 4 bases. The V gene's germline CDR1 is MNHEY and CDR2 SVGAGI. The CDR3 totals 15 residues. DNA of the CDR3: TGTGCCAGCAGTTTCAACAGGGGGCGAGGCACTGAAGCTTTCTTT. Translated, it gives CASSFNRGRGTEAFF.

The chain recombines TRBV3-1 (or the pseudogene TRBV3-2) with TRBJ1-1; D gene uncertain. With 4 bases removed from V and 5 bases from J, the gap between germline ends came to 23 bases. CDR3 length: 17 amino acids. From germline, CDR1 is LGHDT and CDR2 YNNKEL (reference sequence). CDR3 DNA sequence: TGTGCCAGCAGCCGTCGGTTGGGTGGGGAGGTTTGGACTGAAGCTTTCTTT. This gives the protein CASSRRLGGEVWTEAFF.